Described below is a single T cell receptor beta chain sequence and its context. This receptor's antigen is unknown. The sample holds no much larger clone one base away, and base qualities are not on file. This specimen comes from a study of blood T cell repertoires in COVID-19 (TCRdb year 2020). General notes on the study: Samples covering the acute and convalescent phases of COVID-19 were provided by collaborators in the United States, Italy and Spain. Subjects who had been exposed to COVID-19, were actively infected with it, or had recovered from it provided the deeply sampled blood TCRbeta repertoires that made up the dataset. The repertoires were made available in a free public database intended to serve as a resource for research on the immune response to SARS-CoV-2. The samples were drawn from the first 160 participants of the ongoing ImmuneRACE study and from over 950 subjects provided by 6 global collaborators. The material from the prospective study consisted of cDNA or gDNA derived from T cells, B-cell-depleted T cells, or PBMCs. Nearly every sample came with metadata listing a de-identified subject ID, COVID-19 status, age in years and sex. Where HLA class I and class II types were available, the types were taken from metadata supplied by the sample provider, not from assay-based typing. Broad study findings and their caveats: The amount of clinical and demographic metadata varied by source and participant and was provided uncurated.

In the prospective study, participants were roughly 18 to 95 years old, resided in about two dozen geographic areas of the United States, and were enrolled through a virtual design. In the prospective study, cohorts were assigned on the basis of participant-reported clinical history obtained from a screening survey and a study questionnaire. For ImmuneRACE Cohort 3, a participant was defined as recovered based on two consecutive negative NP/OP PCR tests, clearance by a healthcare professional, or resolution of symptoms. In the prospective study, mobile phlebotomists collected whole blood, serum and a nasopharyngeal or oropharyngeal swab from each participant. Prospective study participants could optionally give additional blood draws and questionnaires over an approximately 2-month period. Prospective study blood samples were shipped either frozen or at room temperature before DNA extraction. The CDR3 goes from the cysteine to the phenylalanine over 17 residues. Of all the DNA, just the CDR3 is kept, 51 bases in frame from base 1. Compared with germline, V lacks 2 bases and J lacks 4 bases; bases without a gene match: 9. CDR1 and CDR2, looked up from the germline V gene (reference sequence), are WNHNN and SYGVQD.

TCRbeta CDR3 regions were amplified from genomic DNA by means of the immunoSEQ Assay, a bias-controlled multiplex PCR. Processing in the source paper ran as follows. Nucleated cell counts per sample were estimated from amplification of reference gene primers within the assay. To quantify the absolute abundance of each unique TCRbeta CDR3 rearrangement, sequence reads were collapsed and filtered. For each sample, productive Simpson clonality was calculated as the square root of Simpson's diversity index over productive rearrangements. The source is immuneACCESS, and TCRdb retained only in-frame sequences with V and J called. Part of the clones is not carried over; for the studies checked, unresolved V genes explain less than half of this, and the remainder is unexplained. V and J calls and clone size are as listed in that table; D and trimming were resolved from the DNA. The sample data list some 250,000 clones, and approximately 90% of these were observed just once. Together, the top ten hold just under 9% of the sample.

This TCR came from a man aged 35 to 55 who had recovered from COVID-19. Rearrangement joined TRBV10-1 to TRBJ1-3; 9 bases in the junction line up with TRBD1. Sequencing was carried out using PBMCs or T cells enriched from blood (not recorded which). The DNA sequence is TGCGCCAGCAGTGAGCCGACCCGGACAGGGGCCGGAAACACCATATATTTT. Its protein reads: CASSEPTRTGAGNTIYF.